This TCR beta chain was observed in a study of identical twins. Each CDR3 protein is one row after TCRdb ran MiXCR on the 5' RACE reads. This table holds roughly 290,000 distinct CDR3 sequences, more than 6.5% found once. This clonotype was counted between two and nine times. The V gene end was trimmed by 1 base and the J gene end by 11 bases; junction bases not matched to a gene: 12. CDR3 length: 15 amino acids. CDR1 is MNHEY and CDR2 is SMNVEV in the germline V gene (reference sequence). Healthy Caucasian donors formed the entire cohort. In addition, the sample was reused for a study of yellow fever vaccine responses in identical twins.

The sample taken for sequencing was memory (CD45RO+) T cells sorted from blood. The TCR was taken from a woman under 30 in good health. This rearrangement joins TRBV27 to TRBJ2-3; TRBD2 matches at 7 bases. CDR3 sequence (DNA): TGTGCCAGCAGTTTATACAGCGGGACCCTTGTGGGGCAGTATTTT. Amino acids: CASSLYSGTLVGQYF.